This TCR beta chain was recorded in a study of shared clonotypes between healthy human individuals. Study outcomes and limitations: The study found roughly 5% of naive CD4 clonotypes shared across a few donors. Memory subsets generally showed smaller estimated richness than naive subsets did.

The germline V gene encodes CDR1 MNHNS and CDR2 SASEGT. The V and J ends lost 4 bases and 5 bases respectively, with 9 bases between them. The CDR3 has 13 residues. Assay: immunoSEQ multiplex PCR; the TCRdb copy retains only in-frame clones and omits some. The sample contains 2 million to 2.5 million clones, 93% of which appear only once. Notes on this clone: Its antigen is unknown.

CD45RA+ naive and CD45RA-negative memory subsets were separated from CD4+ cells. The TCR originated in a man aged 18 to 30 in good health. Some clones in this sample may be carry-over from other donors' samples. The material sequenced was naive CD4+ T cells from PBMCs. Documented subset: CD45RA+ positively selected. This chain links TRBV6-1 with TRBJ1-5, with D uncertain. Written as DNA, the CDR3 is TGTGCCAGCAGTGGGTCCCGTGATCAGCCCCAGCATTTT. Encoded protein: CASSGSRDQPQHF.